This T cell receptor (beta chain) was sequenced for a study of Ad26.COV2.S vaccination and SARS-CoV-2 variants. Treatment given: 19 received Ad26.COV2.S at low or high dose, single or two shots; a few received placebo; per-sample allocation not given. On day 63 after the first injection, vaccine and placebo recipients gave samples. Clones were read by immunoSEQ multiplex PCR, and TCRdb kept only the in-frame ones, dropping some. The profile shows around 400,000 clones, about nine tenths of them singletons. The CDR3 is made up of 15 amino acids. Germline assignment: CDR1 SGHNT and CDR2 YYREEE (reference sequence). V was pared by 4 bases and J by 5 bases, with 8 bases of the junction left unmatched.

The sequencing used peripheral blood, collected in a trial of Ad26.COV2.S vaccine versus placebo. This chain joins TRBV5-4 and TRBJ2-3, with 9 bases aligning to TRBD1. The clonotype comes from a person between 18 and 60 years old who received the Ad26.COV2.S COVID-19 vaccine or a placebo. CDR3 region: CASSPGTGQEDTQYF. The CDR3 coding sequence is TGTGCCAGCAGCCCCGGGACAGGGCAGGAAGATACGCAGTATTTT.